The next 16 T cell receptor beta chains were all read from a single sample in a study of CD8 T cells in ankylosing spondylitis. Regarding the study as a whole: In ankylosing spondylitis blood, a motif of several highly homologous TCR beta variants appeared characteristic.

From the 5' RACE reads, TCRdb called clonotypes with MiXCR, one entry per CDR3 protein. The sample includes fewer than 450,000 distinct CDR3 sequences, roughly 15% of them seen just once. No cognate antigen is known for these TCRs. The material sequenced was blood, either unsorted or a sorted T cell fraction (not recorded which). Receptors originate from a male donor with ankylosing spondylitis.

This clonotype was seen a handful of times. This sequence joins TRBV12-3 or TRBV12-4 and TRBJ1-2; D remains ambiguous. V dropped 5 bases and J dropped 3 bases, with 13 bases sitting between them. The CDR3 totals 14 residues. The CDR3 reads CASSPQQGYYGYTF. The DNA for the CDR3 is TGTGCCAGCAGTCCCCAACAAGGGTACTATGGCTACACCTTC.

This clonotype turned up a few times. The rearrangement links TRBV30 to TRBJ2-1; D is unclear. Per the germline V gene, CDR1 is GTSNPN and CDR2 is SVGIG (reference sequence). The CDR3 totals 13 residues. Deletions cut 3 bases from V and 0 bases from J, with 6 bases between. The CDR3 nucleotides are TGTGCCTGGAGCAGGAGCTCCTACAATGAGCAGTTCTTC. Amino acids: CAWSRSSYNEQFF.

CDR3: CASGYDRVWSYGYTF. CDR3 coding DNA: TGTGCTAGTGGCTACGACAGGGTTTGGTCCTATGGCTACACCTTC. The J gene is TRBJ1-2, the V gene TRBV12-5; 7 positions match TRBD1. CDR1 is LGHNT and CDR2 is FRNRAP in the germline V gene. This CDR3 comprises 15 residues. Losses at the gene ends were 6 bases for V and 4 bases for J; bases not matched to a gene: 11.

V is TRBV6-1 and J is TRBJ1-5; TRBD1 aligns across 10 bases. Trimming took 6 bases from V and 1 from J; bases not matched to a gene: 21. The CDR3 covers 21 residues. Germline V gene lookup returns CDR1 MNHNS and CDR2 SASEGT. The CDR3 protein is CASRKGLVSLTGGLSNQPQHF. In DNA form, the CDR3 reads TGTGCCAGCAGGAAGGGGTTGGTGTCTTTGACAGGGGGCCTCAGCAATCAGCCCCAGCATTTT.

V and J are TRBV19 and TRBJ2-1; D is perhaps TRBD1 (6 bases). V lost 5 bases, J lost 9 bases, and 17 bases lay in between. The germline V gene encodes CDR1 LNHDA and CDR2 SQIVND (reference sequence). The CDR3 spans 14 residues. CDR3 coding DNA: TGTGCCAGTAGTCGAGCGATACAGGGTGGTGAGCAGTTCTTC. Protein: CASSRAIQGGEQFF.

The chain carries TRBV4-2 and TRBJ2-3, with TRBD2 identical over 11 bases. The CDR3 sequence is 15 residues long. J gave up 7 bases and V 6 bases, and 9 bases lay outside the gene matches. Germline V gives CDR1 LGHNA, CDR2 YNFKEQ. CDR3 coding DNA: TGTGCCAGCAGTCCTCTAGCGGGGGGTGTGAATACGCAGTATTTT. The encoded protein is CASSPLAGGVNTQYF.

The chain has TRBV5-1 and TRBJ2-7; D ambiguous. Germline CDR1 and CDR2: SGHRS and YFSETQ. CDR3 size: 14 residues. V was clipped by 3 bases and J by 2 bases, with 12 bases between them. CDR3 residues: CASSSGPGTYEQYF. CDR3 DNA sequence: TGCGCCAGCAGCTCCGGCCCGGGCACCTACGAGCAGTACTTC.

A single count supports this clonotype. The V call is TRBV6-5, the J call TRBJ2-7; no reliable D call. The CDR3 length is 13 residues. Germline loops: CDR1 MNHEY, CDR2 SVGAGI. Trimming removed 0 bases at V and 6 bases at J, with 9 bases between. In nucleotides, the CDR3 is TGTGCCAGCAGTTACTCGAGGACGGGCGAGCAGTACTTC. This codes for CASSYSRTGEQYF.

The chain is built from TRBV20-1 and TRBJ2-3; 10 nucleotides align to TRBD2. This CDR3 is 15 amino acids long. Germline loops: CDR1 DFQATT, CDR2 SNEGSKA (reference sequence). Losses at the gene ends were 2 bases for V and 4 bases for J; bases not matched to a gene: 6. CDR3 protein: CSARPAGGRSDTQYF. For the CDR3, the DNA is TGCAGTGCTAGACCAGCGGGGGGGCGATCAGATACGCAGTATTTT.

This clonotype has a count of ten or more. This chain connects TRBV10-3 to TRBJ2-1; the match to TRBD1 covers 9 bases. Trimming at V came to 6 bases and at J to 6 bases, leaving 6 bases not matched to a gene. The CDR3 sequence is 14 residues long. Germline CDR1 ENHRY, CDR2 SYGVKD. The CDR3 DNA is TGTGCCATCAGGAGGGACAGGGACCGCAATGAGCAGTTCTTC. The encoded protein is CAIRRDRDRNEQFF.

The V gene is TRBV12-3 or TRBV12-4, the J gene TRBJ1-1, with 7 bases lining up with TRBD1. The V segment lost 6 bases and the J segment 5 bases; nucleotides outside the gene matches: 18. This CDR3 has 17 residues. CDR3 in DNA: TGTGCCAGCAGCTCCCTCATCGACAGGGTACGGGGGACTGAAGCTTTCTTT. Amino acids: CASSSLIDRVRGTEAFF.

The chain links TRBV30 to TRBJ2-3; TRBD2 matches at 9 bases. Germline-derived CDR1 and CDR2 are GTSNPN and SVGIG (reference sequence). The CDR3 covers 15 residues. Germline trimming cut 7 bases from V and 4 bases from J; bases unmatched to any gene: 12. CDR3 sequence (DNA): TGTGCCTCCGGATGGGGTAGCGGGGGCGCAGATACGCAGTATTTT. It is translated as CASGWGSGGADTQYF.

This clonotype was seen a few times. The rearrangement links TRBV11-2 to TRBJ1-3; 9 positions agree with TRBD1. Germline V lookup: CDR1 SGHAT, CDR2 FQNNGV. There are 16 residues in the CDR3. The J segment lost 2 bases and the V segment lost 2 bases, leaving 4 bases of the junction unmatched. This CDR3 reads CASSLPDRGPGNTIYF. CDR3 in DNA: TGTGCCAGCAGCTTACCGGACAGGGGCCCTGGAAACACCATATATTTT.

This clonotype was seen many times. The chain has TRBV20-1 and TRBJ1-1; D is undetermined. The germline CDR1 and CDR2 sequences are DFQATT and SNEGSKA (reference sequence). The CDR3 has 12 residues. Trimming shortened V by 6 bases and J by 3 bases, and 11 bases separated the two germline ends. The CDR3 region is CSAKRQYTEAFF. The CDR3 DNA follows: TGCAGTGCAAAGAGGCAGTACACTGAAGCTTTCTTT.

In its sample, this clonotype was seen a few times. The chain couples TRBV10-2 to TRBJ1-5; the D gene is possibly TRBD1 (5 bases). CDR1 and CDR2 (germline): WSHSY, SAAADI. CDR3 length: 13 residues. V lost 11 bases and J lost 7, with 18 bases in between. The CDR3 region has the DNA TGCGCCTCCCACGGGGGTAGGGGACAGCCCCAGCATTTT. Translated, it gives CASHGGRGQPQHF.

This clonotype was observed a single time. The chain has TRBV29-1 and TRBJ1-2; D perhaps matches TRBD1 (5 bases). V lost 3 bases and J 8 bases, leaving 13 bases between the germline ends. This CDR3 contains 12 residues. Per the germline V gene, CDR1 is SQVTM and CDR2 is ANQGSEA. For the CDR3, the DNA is TGCAGCGTTGATTGGGCGGGGGACGGCTACACCTTC. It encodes CSVDWAGDGYTF.